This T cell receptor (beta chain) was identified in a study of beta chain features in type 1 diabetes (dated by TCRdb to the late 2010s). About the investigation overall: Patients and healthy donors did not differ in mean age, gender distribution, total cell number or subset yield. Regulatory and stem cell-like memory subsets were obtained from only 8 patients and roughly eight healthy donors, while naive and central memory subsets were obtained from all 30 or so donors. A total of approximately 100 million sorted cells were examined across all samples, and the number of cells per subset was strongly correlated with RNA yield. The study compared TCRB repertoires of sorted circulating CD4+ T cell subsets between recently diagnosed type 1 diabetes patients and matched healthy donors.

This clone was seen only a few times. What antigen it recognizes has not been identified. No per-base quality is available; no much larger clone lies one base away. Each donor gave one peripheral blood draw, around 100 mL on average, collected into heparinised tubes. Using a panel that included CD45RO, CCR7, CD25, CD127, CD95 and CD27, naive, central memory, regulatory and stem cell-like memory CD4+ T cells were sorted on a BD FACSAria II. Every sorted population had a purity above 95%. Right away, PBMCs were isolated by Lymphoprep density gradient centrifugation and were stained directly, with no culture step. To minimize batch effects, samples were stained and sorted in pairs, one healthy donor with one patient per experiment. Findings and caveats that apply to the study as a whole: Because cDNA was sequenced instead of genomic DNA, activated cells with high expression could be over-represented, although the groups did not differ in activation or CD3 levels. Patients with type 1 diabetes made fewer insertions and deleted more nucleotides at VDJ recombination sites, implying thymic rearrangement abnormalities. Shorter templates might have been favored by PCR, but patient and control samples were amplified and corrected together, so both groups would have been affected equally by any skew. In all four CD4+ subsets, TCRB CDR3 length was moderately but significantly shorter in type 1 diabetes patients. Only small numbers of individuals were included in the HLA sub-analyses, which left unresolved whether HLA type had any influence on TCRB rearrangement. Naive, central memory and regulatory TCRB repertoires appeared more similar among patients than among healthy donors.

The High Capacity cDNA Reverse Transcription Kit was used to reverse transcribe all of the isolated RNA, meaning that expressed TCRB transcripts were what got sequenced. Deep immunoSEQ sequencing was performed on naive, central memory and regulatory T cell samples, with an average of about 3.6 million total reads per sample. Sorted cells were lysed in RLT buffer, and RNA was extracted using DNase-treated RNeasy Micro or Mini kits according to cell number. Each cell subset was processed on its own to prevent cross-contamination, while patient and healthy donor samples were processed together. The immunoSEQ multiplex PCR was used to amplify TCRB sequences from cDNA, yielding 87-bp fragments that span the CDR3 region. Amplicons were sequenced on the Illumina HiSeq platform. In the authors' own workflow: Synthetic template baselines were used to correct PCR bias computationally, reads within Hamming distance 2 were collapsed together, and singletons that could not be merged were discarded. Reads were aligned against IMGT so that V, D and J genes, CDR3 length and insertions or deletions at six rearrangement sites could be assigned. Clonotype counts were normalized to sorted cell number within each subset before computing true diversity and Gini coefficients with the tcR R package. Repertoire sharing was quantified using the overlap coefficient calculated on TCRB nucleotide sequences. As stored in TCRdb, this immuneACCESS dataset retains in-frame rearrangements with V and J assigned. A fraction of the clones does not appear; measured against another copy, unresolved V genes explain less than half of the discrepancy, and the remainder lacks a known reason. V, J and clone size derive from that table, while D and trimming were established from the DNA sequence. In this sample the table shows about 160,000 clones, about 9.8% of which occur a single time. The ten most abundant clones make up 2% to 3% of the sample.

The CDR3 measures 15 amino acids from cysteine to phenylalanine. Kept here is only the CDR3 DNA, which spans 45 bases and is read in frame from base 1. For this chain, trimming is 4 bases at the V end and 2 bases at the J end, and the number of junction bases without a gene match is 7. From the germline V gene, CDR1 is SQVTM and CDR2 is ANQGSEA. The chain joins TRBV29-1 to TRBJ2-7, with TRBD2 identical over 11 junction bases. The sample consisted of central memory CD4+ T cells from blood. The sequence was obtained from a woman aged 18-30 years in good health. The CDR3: CSVASGTSGAYEQYF. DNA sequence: TGCAGCGTTGCCTCCGGGACTAGCGGCGCCTACGAGCAGTACTTC.